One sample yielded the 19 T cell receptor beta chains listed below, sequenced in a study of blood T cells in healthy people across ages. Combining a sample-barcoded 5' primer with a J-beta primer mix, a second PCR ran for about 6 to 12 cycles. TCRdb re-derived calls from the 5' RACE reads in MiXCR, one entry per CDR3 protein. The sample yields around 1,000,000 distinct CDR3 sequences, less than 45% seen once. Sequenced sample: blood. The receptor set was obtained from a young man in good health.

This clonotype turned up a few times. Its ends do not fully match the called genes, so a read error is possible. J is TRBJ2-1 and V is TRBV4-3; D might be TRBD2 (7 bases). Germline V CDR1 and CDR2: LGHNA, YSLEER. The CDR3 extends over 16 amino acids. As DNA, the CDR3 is TGCGCCAGCAGCTTAGTAGGGGGGGGCTCCTACAATGGGCAGTTCTTC. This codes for CASSLVGGGSYNGQFF.

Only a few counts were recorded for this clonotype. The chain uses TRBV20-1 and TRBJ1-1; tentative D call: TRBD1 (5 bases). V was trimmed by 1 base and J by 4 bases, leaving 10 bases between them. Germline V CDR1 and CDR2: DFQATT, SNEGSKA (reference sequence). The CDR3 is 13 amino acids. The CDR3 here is CSARGAGGTEAFF. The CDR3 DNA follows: TGCAGTGCTAGAGGGGCCGGGGGCACTGAAGCTTTCTTT.

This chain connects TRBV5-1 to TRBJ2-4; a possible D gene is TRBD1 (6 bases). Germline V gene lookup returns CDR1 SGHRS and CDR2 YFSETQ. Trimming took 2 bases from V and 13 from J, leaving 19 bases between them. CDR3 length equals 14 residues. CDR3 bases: TGCGCCAGCAGCTTAGGACAGCCTCGGGGAGAGCAGTACTTC. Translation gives CASSLGQPRGEQYF.

Here the CDR3 DNA reads TGTGCCAGCAGACTGGGACCGGTGAACACTGAAGCTTTCTTT. The encoded protein is CASRLGPVNTEAFF. The V call is TRBV12-3 or TRBV12-4, the J call TRBJ1-1; a possible D gene is TRBD1 (5 bases). The CDR3 totals 14 residues. Trimming left V 6 bases short and J 0 bases short, with 11 bases between.

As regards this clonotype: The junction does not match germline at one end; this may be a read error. CDR3 bases: TGCAACGTTTCCCAGTGGGGTGAGCAGTTCTTC. Protein sequence: CNVSQWGEQFF. The rearrangement joins TRBV29-1 to TRBJ2-1; D unresolved. This CDR3 contains 11 residues. Germline V gene lookup returns CDR1 SQVTM and CDR2 ANQGSEA.

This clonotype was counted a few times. The CDR3, as DNA: TGTGCCAGCGCTGCTTGGGCGAACACTGAAGCTTTCTTT. This codes for CASAAWANTEAFF. This chain uses TRBV25-1 with TRBJ1-1; D gene ambiguous. There are 13 residues in the CDR3. Between the trimmed V and J ends, which lost 8 bases and 1 base, there was a span of 11 bases. Germline CDR1 reads MGHDK; CDR2 reads SYGVNS.

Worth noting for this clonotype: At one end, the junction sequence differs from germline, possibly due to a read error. CDR3 amino acids: CASGYVQGENYGYTF. CDR3 DNA: TGTGCCAGCGGTTACGTTCAAGGTGAAAACTATGGCTACACCTTC. The rearrangement uses TRBV6-6 and TRBJ1-2; D gene uncertain. Germline CDR1 MNHNY, CDR2 SVGAGI (reference sequence). The CDR3 is made up of 15 amino acids.

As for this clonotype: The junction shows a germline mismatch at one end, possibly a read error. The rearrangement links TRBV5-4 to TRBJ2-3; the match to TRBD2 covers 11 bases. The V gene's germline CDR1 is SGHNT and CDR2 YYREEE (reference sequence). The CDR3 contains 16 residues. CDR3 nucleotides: TGTGCCAGCAGCTTGAGTACTAGCGGGAGCACAGATATGCAGTATTTT. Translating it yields CASSLSTSGSTDMQYF.

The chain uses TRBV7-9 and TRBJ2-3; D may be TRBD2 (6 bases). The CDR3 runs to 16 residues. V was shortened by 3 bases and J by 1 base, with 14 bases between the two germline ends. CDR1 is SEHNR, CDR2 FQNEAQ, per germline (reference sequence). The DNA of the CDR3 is TGTGCCAGCAGCTTGGGAGGTTCTGGCGGCACAGATACGCAGTATTTT. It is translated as CASSLGGSGGTDTQYF. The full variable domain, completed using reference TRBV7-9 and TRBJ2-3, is DTGVSQNPRHKITKRGQNVTFRCDPISEHNRLYWYRQTLGQGPEFLTYFQNEAQLEKSRLLSDRFSAERPKGSFSTLEIQRTEQGDSAMYLCASSLGGSGGTDTQYFGPGTRLTVL.

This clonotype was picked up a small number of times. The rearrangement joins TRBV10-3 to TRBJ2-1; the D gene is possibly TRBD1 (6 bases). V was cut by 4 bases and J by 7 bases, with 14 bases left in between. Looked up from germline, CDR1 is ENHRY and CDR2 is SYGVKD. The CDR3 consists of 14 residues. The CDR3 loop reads CAISVGAGENEQFF. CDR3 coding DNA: TGTGCCATCAGTGTAGGAGCAGGGGAGAATGAGCAGTTCTTC.

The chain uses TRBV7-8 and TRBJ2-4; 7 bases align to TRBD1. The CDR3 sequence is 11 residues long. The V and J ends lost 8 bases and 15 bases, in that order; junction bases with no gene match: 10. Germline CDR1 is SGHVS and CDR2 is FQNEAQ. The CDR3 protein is CASGRQGLWYF. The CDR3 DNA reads TGTGCCAGCGGACGACAGGGTCTGTGGTACTTC.

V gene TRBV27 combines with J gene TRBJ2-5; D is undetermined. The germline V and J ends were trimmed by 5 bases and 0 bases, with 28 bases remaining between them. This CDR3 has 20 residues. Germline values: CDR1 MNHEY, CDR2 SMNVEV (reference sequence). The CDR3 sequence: CASSPTGLTGPAWYQETQYF. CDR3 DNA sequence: TGTGCCAGCAGTCCCACCGGCCTGACGGGCCCCGCTTGGTACCAAGAGACCCAGTACTTC.

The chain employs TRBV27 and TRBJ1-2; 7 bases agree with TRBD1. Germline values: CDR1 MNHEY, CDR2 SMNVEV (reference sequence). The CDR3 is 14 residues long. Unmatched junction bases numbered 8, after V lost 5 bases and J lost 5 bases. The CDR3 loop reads CASSDGTAFYGYTF. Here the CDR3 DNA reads TGTGCCAGCAGTGACGGGACAGCGTTTTATGGCTACACCTTC.

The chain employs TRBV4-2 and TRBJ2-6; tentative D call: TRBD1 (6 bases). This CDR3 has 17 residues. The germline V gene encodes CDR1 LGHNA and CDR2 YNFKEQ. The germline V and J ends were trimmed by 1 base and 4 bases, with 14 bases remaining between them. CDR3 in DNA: TGTGCCAGCAGCCAAGCCCCACAGGGTTCCGGGGCCAACGTCCTGACTTTC. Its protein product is CASSQAPQGSGANVLTF.

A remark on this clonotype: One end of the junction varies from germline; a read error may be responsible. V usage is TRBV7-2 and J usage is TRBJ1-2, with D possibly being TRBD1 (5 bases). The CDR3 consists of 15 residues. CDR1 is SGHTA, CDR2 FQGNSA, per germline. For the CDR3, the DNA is TGTGCCAGCAGCTTAGATCCAGGGAATATCTATGGCTTCACCTTC. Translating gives CASSLDPGNIYGFTF.

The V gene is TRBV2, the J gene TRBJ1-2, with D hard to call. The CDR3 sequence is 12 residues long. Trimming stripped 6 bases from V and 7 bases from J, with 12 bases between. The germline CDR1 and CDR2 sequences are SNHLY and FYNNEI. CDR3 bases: TGTGCCAGCAGGAAGGAGGGTTTTGGCTACACCTTC. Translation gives CASRKEGFGYTF.

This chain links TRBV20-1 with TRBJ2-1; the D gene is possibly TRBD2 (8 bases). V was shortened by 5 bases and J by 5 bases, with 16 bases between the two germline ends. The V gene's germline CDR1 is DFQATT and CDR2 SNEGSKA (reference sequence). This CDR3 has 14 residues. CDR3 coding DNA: TGCAGTGCTCCGAAGCGGGGGACAGACAATGAGCAGTTCTTC. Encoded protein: CSAPKRGTDNEQFF.

The CDR3 sequence is CASSPRTVGPNTEAFF. CDR3 DNA: TGTGCCAGCAGCCCGAGGACAGTGGGTCCGAACACTGAAGCTTTCTTT. The rearrangement links TRBV9 to TRBJ1-1, with D perhaps matching TRBD1 (6 bases). CDR3 length equals 16 residues. The germline V gene encodes CDR1 SGDLS and CDR2 YYNGEE. V was shortened by 4 bases and J by 1 base, with 17 bases between the two germline ends.

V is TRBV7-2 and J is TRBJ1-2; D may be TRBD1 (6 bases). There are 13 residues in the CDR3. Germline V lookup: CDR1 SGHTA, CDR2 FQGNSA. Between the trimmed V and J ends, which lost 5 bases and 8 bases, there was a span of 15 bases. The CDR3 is CASSPSPGEGYTF. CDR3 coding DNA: TGTGCCAGCAGCCCCAGTCCAGGGGAAGGCTACACCTTC.